What follows is one T cell receptor beta chain and its context. The antigen is unknown. These data originate in a study of T cell responses to AZD1222 COVID-19 vaccine. This table comes from immunoSEQ multiplex PCR, and its TCRdb copy is limited to in-frame clones, with some not included. The top ten hold about 7.1% of the sample, which has 110,000 or so clones, roughly 89% seen once. Whether given at about 4 or about 12 weeks, second doses were pooled. Study findings and constraints: A mostly white British donor set with more females was recruited, and clonal diversity was possibly underestimated.

The CDR3 spans 15 residues. V trimming: 6 bases; J trimming: 5 bases; junction bases outside the gene matches: 11. Looked up from germline, CDR1 is SGHTA and CDR2 is FQGNSA. The V call is TRBV7-2, the J call TRBJ1-2; 8 bases line up with TRBD1. The TCR originated in an adult who received the AZD1222 COVID-19 vaccine. The specimen comprised peripheral blood, sampled 28 days after the second AZD1222 dose. The chain's CDR3 is CASSNQGQAVYGYTF. DNA of the CDR3: TGTGCCAGCAGTAACCAGGGACAGGCCGTATATGGCTACACCTTC.